The 29 T cell receptor beta chains in this list originate from one sample, sequenced in a study of cytomegalovirus exposure and HLA in healthy donors. A multiplex PCR was run with 60 Vbeta primers and 13 Jbeta primers. Measured with immunoSEQ multiplex PCR; TCRdb has only the in-frame clones, and not every one. The sample has some 130,000 clones, about 85% seen once. The specimen sequenced was PBMCs. The source is a boy younger than 18 in good health and CMV-seronegative.

This chain links TRBV20-1 with TRBJ1-2; TRBD1 might be the D (5 bases). Trimming took 6 bases from V and 8 from J, leaving 13 bases between them. Germline V gene data show CDR1 as DFQATT and CDR2 as SNEGSKA (reference sequence). The CDR3 is made up of 11 amino acids. CDR3 nucleotide sequence: TGCAGTGCAGGGGAGGGCTGGGGCTACACCTTC. Encoded protein: CSAGEGWGYTF.

V usage is TRBV6-4 and J usage is TRBJ2-5; possibly TRBD2 for D (5 bases). The CDR3 totals 14 residues. Germline lookup yields CDR1 MRHNA and CDR2 SNTAGT. V lost 7 bases and J 5 bases, leaving 17 bases between the germline ends. CDR3 in DNA: TGTGCCAGCATCGGTAGGTCTAGCAGCGAGACCCAGTACTTC. This gives the protein CASIGRSSSETQYF.

This rearrangement joins TRBV19 to TRBJ1-1; tentatively, D is TRBD1 (5 bases). The V end lost 3 bases, the J end lost 3 bases, and 14 bases lay between the germline ends. The CDR3 consists of 15 residues. Germline V CDR1 and CDR2: LNHDA, SQIVND (reference sequence). The CDR3 DNA sequence: TGTGCCAGTAGTATCGGGACTTCGGGAGACACTGAAGCTTTCTTT. It specifies CASSIGTSGDTEAFF.

The chain is built from TRBV19 and TRBJ1-2, with 9 bases that match TRBD1. With V trimmed by 7 bases and J by 4 bases, 7 bases remained unmatched. The CDR3 runs to 14 residues. Per the germline V gene, CDR1 is LNHDA and CDR2 is SQIVND (reference sequence). Written as DNA, the CDR3 is TGTGCCAGTAATTTTTTGACAGGGGGCTATGGCTACACCTTC. Protein product: CASNFLTGGYGYTF.

Note on this clone: The sample contains more than one DNA sequence encoding this CDR3. V usage is TRBV7-9 and J usage is TRBJ2-3; possible D gene TRBD1, 5 bases. Trimming shortened V by 3 bases and J by 3 bases, and 7 bases separated the two germline ends. The CDR3 runs 13 residues. Germline V gene lookup returns CDR1 SEHNR and CDR2 FQNEAQ (reference sequence). The DNA of the CDR3 is TGTGCCAGCAGCTTCCCAGGGACAGATACGCAGTATTTT. Its protein product is CASSFPGTDTQYF. Supplemented by reference TRBV7-9 and TRBJ2-3, the full variable domain reads DTGVSQNPRHKITKRGQNVTFRCDPISEHNRLYWYRQTLGQGPEFLTYFQNEAQLEKSRLLSDRFSAERPKGSFSTLEIQRTEQGDSAMYLCASSFPGTDTQYFGPGTRLTVL.

This clone was counted only a few times. The chain uses TRBV4-3 and TRBJ1-1, with unresolved D. The CDR3 has 13 residues. Trimming stripped 0 bases from V and 10 bases from J, with 12 bases between. Germline V gene sequence: CDR1 LGHNA, CDR2 YSLEER. The CDR3 loop reads CASSQDLGARAFF. The CDR3 nucleotides are TGCGCCAGCAGCCAAGATCTAGGTGCAAGAGCTTTCTTT.

The chain employs TRBV7-9 and TRBJ2-7; perhaps TRBD1 as D (5 bases). The CDR3 totals 14 residues. Per the germline V gene, CDR1 is SEHNR and CDR2 is FQNEAQ (reference sequence). V gave up 5 bases and J gave up 12 bases, with 23 bases separating them. CDR3 protein: CASSAESGWGGLYF. The CDR3 nucleotides read TGTGCCAGCAGCGCCGAAAGTGGTTGGGGCGGTCTGTACTTC.

This clone has a single count. CDR3 coding DNA: TGCGCCAGCAGCGCCGGACTAGCGGGGGGGCAAGAGACCCAGTACTTC. Its translation is CASSAGLAGGQETQYF. The chain has TRBV5-1 and TRBJ2-5; TRBD2 aligns across 15 bases. CDR3 length equals 16 residues. Germline CDR1 is SGHRS and CDR2 is YFSETQ. J gave up 2 bases and V 4 bases, and 3 bases lay outside the gene matches.

The genes are TRBV9 and TRBJ2-1; a possible D gene is TRBD1 (5 bases). Per germline, CDR1 SGDLS and CDR2 YYNGEE. Trimming left V 6 bases short and J 6 bases short, with 19 bases between. The CDR3 runs to 15 residues. The CDR3 loop reads CASTPRGDPFNEQFF. The CDR3 DNA reads as TGTGCCAGCACCCCTAGGGGCGACCCATTCAATGAGCAGTTCTTC.

V is TRBV9 and J is TRBJ2-2; no reliable D call. The CDR3 has 16 residues. V lost 3 bases to trimming and J lost 1 base, with 13 bases between them. CDR1 and CDR2 from the germline V gene are SGDLS and YYNGEE. CDR3: CASSDLRSRNTGELFF. DNA for the CDR3: TGTGCCAGCAGCGATCTGAGGAGCAGGAACACCGGGGAGCTGTTTTTT.

This chain joins TRBV5-8 and TRBJ2-2; 11 bases match TRBD2. Per the germline V gene, CDR1 is SGHTS and CDR2 is YDEGEE. The CDR3 is 15 residues long. The trim removed 4 bases at V and 3 bases at J, leaving 2 bases unmatched. The CDR3 spells CASSVGLADTGELFF. The CDR3, as DNA: TGTGCCAGCAGCGTGGGACTAGCGGACACCGGGGAGCTGTTTTTT. Filled out from reference TRBV5-8 and TRBJ2-2, the complete variable domain reads EAGVTQSPTHLIKTRGQQATLRCSPISGHTSVYWYQQALGLGLQFLLWYDEGEERNRGNFPPRFSGRQFPNYSSELNVNALELEDSALYLCASSVGLADTGELFFGEGSRLTVL.

Only a few counts were recorded for this clone. The chain carries TRBV7-6 and TRBJ2-1; 8 bases are shared with TRBD2. CDR1 and CDR2 (germline): SGHVS, FNYEAQ. The trim removed 4 bases at V and 5 bases at J, leaving 7 bases unmatched. The CDR3 has 15 amino acids. CDR3 region: CASSYPTSGNNEQFF. Here the CDR3 DNA reads TGTGCCAGCAGCTATCCCACTAGCGGAAACAATGAGCAGTTCTTC.

The chain is built from TRBV7-2 and TRBJ2-1, with D possibly being TRBD2 (5 bases). CDR1 is SGHTA, CDR2 FQGNSA, per germline. This CDR3 has 16 amino acids. The V end lost 3 bases, the J end lost 3 bases, and 15 bases lay between the germline ends. The CDR3, as DNA: TGTGCCAGCAGCTTCGGTTGGGCGGGCGTCTACAATGAGCAGTTCTTC. Encoded protein: CASSFGWAGVYNEQFF.

V and J are TRBV9 and TRBJ1-3; D is ambiguous. Germline loops: CDR1 SGDLS, CDR2 YYNGEE. Trimming removed 4 bases at V and 0 bases at J, with 11 bases between. The CDR3 is made up of 15 amino acids. The CDR3 sequence: CASSPSPVSGNTIYF. CDR3 coding DNA: TGTGCCAGCAGCCCTTCCCCAGTCTCTGGAAACACCATATATTTT. The whole variable domain, filled in from reference TRBV9 and TRBJ1-3, reads DSGVTQTPKHLITATGQRVTLRCSPRSGDLSVYWYQQSLDQGLQFLIQYYNGEERAKGNILERFSAQQFPDLHSELNLSSLELGDSALYFCASSPSPVSGNTIYFGEGSWLTVV.

The rearrangement uses TRBV29-1 and TRBJ1-1; a possible D gene is TRBD1 (6 bases). CDR3 length: 13 residues. The V end lost 6 bases, the J end lost 4 bases, and 15 bases lay between the germline ends. CDR1 is SQVTM, CDR2 ANQGSEA, per germline. The CDR3 nucleotides read TGCAGCGTCCAGGACAGTCTCGGCACTGAAGCTTTCTTT. Translation gives CSVQDSLGTEAFF. The full variable domain, with the rest looked up from reference TRBV29-1 and TRBJ1-1, is SAVISQKPSRDICQRGTSLTIQCQVDSQVTMMFWYRQQPGQSLTLIATANQGSEATYESGFVIDKFPISRPNLTFSTLTVSNMSPEDSSIYLCSVQDSLGTEAFFGQGTRLTVV.

The V and J genes are TRBV11-3 and TRBJ2-1; 11 bases match TRBD2. CDR1 SGHNT and CDR2 YENEEA come from the germline V gene. The length of the CDR3 is 15 residues. V was clipped by 1 base and J by 4 bases; unmatched bases: 0. CDR3: CASSLGTSGYNEQFF. The CDR3 bases are TGTGCCAGCAGCTTAGGGACTAGCGGGTACAATGAGCAGTTCTTC.

The chain carries TRBV9 and TRBJ1-1, with 8 nucleotides matching TRBD1. The germline CDR1 and CDR2 sequences are SGDLS and YYNGEE. The junction had 2 bases not matched to a gene; V was cut back by 0 bases and J by 1 base. CDR3 size: 15 residues. The CDR3 here is CASSVATGGNTEAFF. The CDR3 DNA reads as TGTGCCAGCAGCGTAGCTACAGGGGGGAACACTGAAGCTTTCTTT.

Only one count was recorded for this clone. The chain recombines TRBV30 with TRBJ2-7, with D possibly being TRBD2 (7 bases). Per the germline V gene, CDR1 is GTSNPN and CDR2 is SVGIG (reference sequence). The CDR3 runs to 13 residues. V dropped 7 bases and J dropped 4 bases, with 17 bases sitting between them. This CDR3 reads CAFRGAAAYEQYF. CDR3 in DNA: TGTGCCTTTCGGGGGGCGGCTGCATACGAGCAGTACTTC.

The J gene is TRBJ1-2, the V gene TRBV15, with a weak D call TRBD1 (5 bases). The CDR3 sequence is 16 residues long. Per the germline V gene, CDR1 is LNHNV and CDR2 is YYDKDF (reference sequence). V shed 0 bases and J shed 0 bases, with 11 bases lying between them. The CDR3, as DNA: TGTGCCACCAGCAGAGATCAGGGCCAAACTAACTATGGCTACACCTTC. Amino acids: CATSRDQGQTNYGYTF.

V gene TRBV13 combines with J gene TRBJ2-3; 9 bases map to TRBD1. This CDR3 is 16 amino acids long. Germline assignment: CDR1 PRHDT and CDR2 FYEKMQ (reference sequence). V lost 1 base, J lost 6 bases, and 8 bases stayed unmatched. CDR3 DNA sequence: TGTGCCAGCAGCTTAGACCCGGGACAGGGAGTGGATACGCAGTATTTT. Translating it yields CASSLDPGQGVDTQYF.

This chain links TRBV5-4 with TRBJ2-7; 9 nucleotides line up with TRBD2. V lost 0 bases, J lost 2 bases, and 6 bases stayed unmatched. The CDR3 runs to 16 residues. Germline CDR1 and CDR2: SGHNT and YYREEE (reference sequence). The CDR3 DNA follows: TGTGCCAGCAGCTTGGATACTAGCGGGTTTGCCTACGAGCAGTACTTC. It codes for CASSLDTSGFAYEQYF.

For the CDR3, the DNA is TGTGCCAGCAGCTTGGGGAGGGCGGGCAATCAGCCCCAGCATTTT. It encodes CASSLGRAGNQPQHF. The chain is built from TRBV5-6 and TRBJ1-5, with unresolved D. V dropped 0 bases and J dropped 2 bases, with 9 bases sitting between them. Germline loops: CDR1 SGHDT, CDR2 YYEEEE. There are 15 residues in the CDR3.

The J gene is TRBJ2-3, the V gene TRBV5-1; D may be TRBD2 (5 bases). Germline loops: CDR1 SGHRS, CDR2 YFSETQ. The V end lost 9 bases, the J end lost 0 bases, and 11 bases lay between the germline ends. The CDR3 has 13 residues. Written as DNA, the CDR3 is TGCGCCACAGCGGAACCTAGCACAGATACGCAGTATTTT. It translates to CATAEPSTDTQYF. Based on the CDR3 plus reference TRBV5-1 and TRBJ2-3, the full variable domain is KAGVTQTPRYLIKTRGQQVTLSCSPISGHRSVSWYQQTPGQGLQFLFEYFSETQRNKGNFPGRFSGRQFSNSRSEMNVSTLELGDSALYLCATAEPSTDTQYFGPGTRLTVL.

The J gene is TRBJ2-1, the V gene TRBV10-3, with 9 nucleotides matching TRBD1. CDR3 length: 13 amino acids. Germline V gene lookup returns CDR1 ENHRY and CDR2 SYGVKD. V was pared by 6 bases and J by 8 bases, with 5 bases of the junction left unmatched. CDR3 sequence (DNA): TGTGCCATCAGACCGGACAGGGGCGATGAGCAGTTCTTC. It yields the protein CAIRPDRGDEQFF.

The gene calls are TRBV29-1 and TRBJ2-5, with D perhaps matching TRBD2 (6 bases). The CDR3 is 13 residues long. Per germline, CDR1 SQVTM and CDR2 ANQGSEA. The ends were cut back, 7 bases at V and 5 bases at J, with 17 bases in the middle. The CDR3 reads CSGTIVPRETQYF. CDR3 in DNA: TGCAGCGGGACTATAGTCCCTCGGGAGACCCAGTACTTC.

The genes are TRBV19 and TRBJ2-7; 8 bases map to TRBD1. The CDR3 covers 16 residues. Unmatched junction bases numbered 8, after V lost 4 bases and J lost 0 bases. The germline CDR1 and CDR2 sequences are LNHDA and SQIVND (reference sequence). The CDR3: CASSRGQDLLSYEQYF. CDR3 nucleotides: TGTGCCAGTAGTAGGGGACAGGATCTTCTCTCCTACGAGCAGTACTTC.

The table lists this clone with a count of one. This sample includes further DNA sequences coding for the same CDR3. For the CDR3, the DNA is TGTGCCAGCAGTTTGGGACTAGCGGTCACAGATACGCAGTATTTT. Its translation is CASSLGLAVTDTQYF. V and J are TRBV27 and TRBJ2-3; the match to TRBD2 covers 11 bases. V was clipped by 3 bases and J by 2 bases; unmatched bases: 1. In germline, CDR1 is MNHEY, CDR2 SMNVEV (reference sequence). CDR3 length equals 15 residues.

This clone was detected once. V gene TRBV19 combines with J gene TRBJ1-1; 9 bases agree with TRBD1. CDR1 and CDR2 (germline): LNHDA, SQIVND (reference sequence). The CDR3 extends over 16 amino acids. The V and J ends lost 7 bases and 1 base, in that order; junction bases with no gene match: 10. In DNA form, the CDR3 reads TGTGCCAGTAAGACCGGGACAGGGAGGGGGAACACTGAAGCTTTCTTT. Its protein product is CASKTGTGRGNTEAFF. Full variable domain (outside the CDR3, taken from reference TRBV19 and TRBJ1-1): DGGITQSPKYLFRKEGQNVTLSCEQNLNHDAMYWYRQDPGQGLRLIYYSQIVNDFQKGDIAEGYSVSREKKESFPLTVTSAQKNPTAFYLCASKTGTGRGNTEAFFGQGTRLTVV.

The chain couples TRBV28 to TRBJ1-1, with no clear D. The CDR3 has 12 amino acids. The V gene's germline CDR1 is MDHEN and CDR2 SYDVKM. Trimming left V 8 bases short and J 1 base short, with 8 bases between. This chain's CDR3 is CASRTSNTEAFF. In nucleotides, the CDR3 is TGTGCCAGCCGAACTTCGAACACTGAAGCTTTCTTT.